The rows below give T cell receptor beta chains drawn from one sample of a study of cytomegalovirus exposure and HLA in healthy donors. Some clones are missing from TCRdb's copy, which holds only in-frame ones; the method was immunoSEQ multiplex PCR. This sample has 150,000 to 180,000 clones, with about 80% found just once. Sequenced: PBMCs. The receptors here all came from a man younger than 40 in good health and CMV-seropositive. The CDR3 runs from the conserved cysteine through the conserved F or W. A D gene is named only where the DNA matches it firmly. Only part of the rows carry a size: once, few, many, or a class if the clone is expanded.

V gene	clone size	J gene	D gene	CDR3 DNA	CDR3 protein
TRBV6-1	few	TRBJ1-5	-	TGTGCCAGCAGTGAAGCGCTGCAGTGTCCCCAGCATTTT	CASSEALQCPQHF
TRBV27	few	TRBJ2-1	TRBD2	TGTGCCAGCAGTTACGGACTAGCGGGAGGGAATAATGAGCAGTTCTTC	CASSYGLAGGNNEQFF
TRBV29-1	-	TRBJ2-5	-	TGCAGCGTTGAGACAGACCAAGAGACCCAGTACTTC	CSVETDQETQYF
TRBV19	-	TRBJ1-2	TRBD1	TGTGCCAGTAGTATAGAAGGACAGGCCAACTATGGCTACACCTTC	CASSIEGQANYGYTF
TRBV7-8	-	TRBJ1-1	-	TGTGCCAGCAGCTTAAGGTGGAAGGTTGGCGGTAACACTGAAGCTTTCTTT	CASSLRWKVGGNTEAFF
TRBV7-9	-	TRBJ1-2	-	TGTGCCAGCAGCTTAGCCGCGGACAAGTACGTCACCTTC	CASSLAADKYVTF
TRBV5-6	-	TRBJ2-5	TRBD1	TGTGCCAGCAGACAAACCGGGACAGGGGTAAAAGAGACCCAGTACTTC	CASRQTGTGVKETQYF
TRBV15	-	TRBJ2-7	TRBD1	TGTGCCACCAGCAGAGATGTATACGGGACAGGATCCTACGAGCAGTACTTC	CATSRDVYGTGSYEQYF
TRBV4-2	-	TRBJ2-1	TRBD2	TGTGCCAGCAGCCAAGAGTCGAGCGGGAGATTGACTGGGCAGTTCTTC	CASSQESSGRLTGQFF
TRBV7-3	-	TRBJ2-1	TRBD2	TGTGCCAGCTCTAGCGGGCGGGACAATGAGCAGTTCTTC	CASSSGRDNEQFF
TRBV7-2	once	TRBJ1-3	TRBD1	TGTGCCAGCAGCGCCCCGACAGGGAACTCCGGAAACACCATATATTTT	CASSAPTGNSGNTIYF
TRBV14	-	TRBJ2-4	TRBD1	TGTGCCAGCAGCTCGACAGGGGACATTCAGTACTTC	CASSSTGDIQYF
TRBV5-5	-	TRBJ2-3	-	TGTGCCAGCAGCTTGGCGTCTCCCGGCACAGATACGCAGTATTTT	CASSLASPGTDTQYF
TRBV7-2	-	TRBJ2-5	TRBD1	TGTGCCAGCAGCTTATATAGGGACAGCTCCTCGGCCCAGTACTTC	CASSLYRDSSSAQYF
TRBV5-8	-	TRBJ2-4	TRBD1	TGTGCCAGCAGCTTGGTCGGACAGGGGTCGATAAGGGCCAAAAACATTCAGTACTTC	CASSLVGQGSIRAKNIQYF
TRBV7-2	-	TRBJ2-7	-	TGTGCCAGCAGCCTCTTTATTCCCTACGAGCAGTACTTC	CASSLFIPYEQYF
TRBV10-1	-	TRBJ2-1	-	TGCGCCAGCGGTGATCAGGGGGGACGCCAGTTCTTC	CASGDQGGRQFF
TRBV6-6	-	TRBJ1-5	-	TGTGCCAGCAGTCTAAATAGCAATCAGCCCCAGCATTTT	CASSLNSNQPQHF
TRBV18	-	TRBJ2-1	TRBD1	TGTGCCAGCTCACCGGTAACCGGGACAGTTTACAATGAGCAGTTCTTC	CASSPVTGTVYNEQFF
TRBV18	-	TRBJ2-7	-	TGTGCCAGCTCACCGTTTGGTGAAGCTTACGAGCAGTACTTC	CASSPFGEAYEQYF
TRBV7-8	few	TRBJ2-5	TRBD1	TGTGCCAGCAGCACCAACAGGGGGCGGGAGACCCAGTACTTC	CASSTNRGRETQYF
TRBV2	-	TRBJ1-2	-	TGTGCCAGCAGTGACAGGGGTTCGAATGGCTACACCTTC	CASSDRGSNGYTF
TRBV7-3	-	TRBJ2-3	TRBD2	TGTGCCAGCAGCTTACGAGTGGGAGGGAGCACAGATACGCAGTATTTT	CASSLRVGGSTDTQYF
TRBV27	-	TRBJ1-5	-	TGTGCCAGCAGTTTCGGAGGCACTCAGCCCCAGCATTTT	CASSFGGTQPQHF
TRBV29-1	-	TRBJ2-7	-	TGCAGCGTGAGGGACACGTCTTTCTACGAGCAGTACTTC	CSVRDTSFYEQYF
TRBV15	-	TRBJ1-4	TRBD1	TGTGCCACCAGCCCGGGACAGGGAGGAGGGGAAAAACTGTTTTTT	CATSPGQGGGEKLFF
TRBV5-1	-	TRBJ2-7	TRBD1	TGCGCCAGCAGCCCGACAGGGAACCCCTACGAGCAGTACTTC	CASSPTGNPYEQYF
TRBV7-9	-	TRBJ2-1	-	TGTGCCAGCAGCTTAGTTATGCGGGGCTCCTACAATGAGCAGTTCTTC	CASSLVMRGSYNEQFF
TRBV9	once	TRBJ2-1	TRBD1	TGTGCCAGCAGCGTAGATGTAGGGGGCGAGAAGGGCGAGCAGTTCTTC	CASSVDVGGEKGEQFF
TRBV6-1	-	TRBJ1-5	TRBD1	TGTGCCAGCAGCGCCGGACAGGGTAGGGATCAGCCCCAGCATTTT	CASSAGQGRDQPQHF
TRBV27	-	TRBJ1-3	-	TGTGCCAGCAGAGTTCGGGGGACCTCTGGAAACACCATATATTTT	CASRVRGTSGNTIYF
TRBV7-9	few	TRBJ1-1	-	TGTGCCAGCAGCTTCGGCCAGGGGAACACTGAAGCTTTCTTT	CASSFGQGNTEAFF
TRBV9	-	TRBJ2-2	TRBD2	TGTGCCAGCAGCTTCACCACTAGCGGGAGCTCTACCGGGGAGCTGTTTTTT	CASSFTTSGSSTGELFF
TRBV18	-	TRBJ2-1	TRBD2	TGTGCCAGCTCACCTTTAGCGGGCTCCTACAATGAGCAGTTCTTC	CASSPLAGSYNEQFF
TRBV2	once	TRBJ1-5	TRBD1	TGTGCCAGCAAAAAGGACAGGGGAAGCAATCAGCCCCAGCATTTT	CASKKDRGSNQPQHF
TRBV5-6	-	TRBJ1-5	-	TGTGCCAGCAGCTCTCTCATCGGGGGACAGCCCCAGCATTTT	CASSSLIGGQPQHF
TRBV9	-	TRBJ2-3	TRBD2	TGTGCCAGCAGCGGAGGACTAGCGGGAGCTAGCACAGATACGCAGTATTTT	CASSGGLAGASTDTQYF